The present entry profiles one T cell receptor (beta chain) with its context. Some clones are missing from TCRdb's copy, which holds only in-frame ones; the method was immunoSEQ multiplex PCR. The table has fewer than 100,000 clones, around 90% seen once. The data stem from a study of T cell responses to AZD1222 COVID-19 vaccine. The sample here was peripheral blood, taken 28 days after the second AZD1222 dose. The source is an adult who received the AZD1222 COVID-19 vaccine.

The CDR3 nucleotides read TGCGCCAGCACCTGGACAGGGGATTCCCGTGAAGCTTTCTTT. Protein: CASTWTGDSREAFF. The rearrangement uses TRBV5-1 and TRBJ1-1; 9 nucleotides match TRBD1. Germline lookup yields CDR1 SGHRS and CDR2 YFSETQ. V gave up 6 bases and J gave up 7 bases; unmatched junction bases: 10. The CDR3 loop spans 14 amino acids.